The 29 T cell receptor beta chains below all came from one sample that was sequenced in a study of T cell repertoires in cytomegalovirus infection. One entry per CDR3 protein, called by TCRdb with MiXCR from the reads. This table holds a few hundred thousand distinct CDR3 sequences, around a quarter found once. No cognate antigen is known for these TCRs. Sequenced material: cultured PBMCs, taken from culture after CMV antigen stimulation. These receptors were obtained from a human donor in good health (CMV status not recorded). Some clones in this sample may be carry-over from other donors' samples.

The V and J genes are TRBV5-4 and TRBJ2-3, with TRBD2 matching over 13 bases. This CDR3 has 17 residues. The germline V gene encodes CDR1 SGHNT and CDR2 YYREEE (reference sequence). After removal of 1 base from V and 5 bases from J, the junction contained 7 bases not matched to a gene. DNA for the CDR3: TGTGCCAGCAGCTTGTTGACTAGCGGGAGGAGTGGAGATACGCAGTATTTT. Its protein is CASSLLTSGRSGDTQYF. Full variable domain (remainder filled in from reference TRBV5-4 and TRBJ2-3): ETGVTQSPTHLIKTRGQQVTLRCSSQSGHNTVSWYQQALGQGPQFIFQYYREEENGRGNFPPRFSGLQFPNYSSELNVNALELDDSALYLCASSLLTSGRSGDTQYFGPGTRLTVL.

This clonotype was seen many times. CDR3 in DNA: TGTGCCAGCAGCTTCGGTACTAGCGGGAACTACAATGAGCAGTTCTTC. As protein: CASSFGTSGNYNEQFF. This chain joins TRBV7-2 and TRBJ2-1; the match to TRBD2 covers 10 bases. The CDR3 runs 16 residues. Germline CDR1 SGHTA, CDR2 FQGNSA. V lost 3 bases to trimming and J lost 3 bases; unmatched junction nucleotides: 5.

The table lists this clonotype with a few counts. The chain has TRBV6-5 and TRBJ1-6; a possible D gene is TRBD1 (5 bases). This CDR3 region has 14 residues. CDR1 and CDR2 (germline): MNHEY, SVGAGI. V was shortened by 10 bases and J by 5 bases, with 15 bases between the two germline ends. The DNA for the CDR3 is TGTGCCACGGAGCAGGGTAGTAATAATTCACCCCTCCACTTT. This gives the protein CATEQGSNNSPLHF.

This clonotype appeared many times. The chain recombines TRBV7-8 with TRBJ2-4, with TRBD2 matching over 7 bases. With 4 bases clipped from V and 5 bases from J, the junction kept 17 bases outside the gene matches. Looked up from germline, CDR1 is SGHVS and CDR2 is FQNEAQ. The CDR3 is 18 amino acids. CDR3 amino acids: CASSSLSRDYTIQNIQYF. CDR3 sequence (DNA): TGTGCCAGCAGCTCCCTATCTCGGGACTATACGATACAAAACATTCAGTACTTC.

V gene TRBV4-1 combines with J gene TRBJ2-3; D remains unclear. CDR1 is MGHRA, CDR2 YSYEKL, per germline. The V gene lost 0 bases and the J gene lost 5 bases, with 12 bases spanning the gap. The CDR3 is made up of 15 amino acids. The CDR3 spells CASSQEELNGDTQYF. CDR3 in DNA: TGCGCCAGCAGCCAAGAGGAATTGAACGGAGATACGCAGTATTTT.

A few counts support this clonotype. V is TRBV6-1 and J is TRBJ1-5; tentatively, D is TRBD1 (5 bases). Germline V gives CDR1 MNHNS, CDR2 SASEGT. The V end was cut by 7 bases, the J end by 1 base, with 11 bases between. The CDR3 has 14 residues. CDR3 sequence reads: CASTPGRSNQPQHF. DNA of the CDR3: TGTGCCAGCACACCAGGGCGAAGCAATCAGCCCCAGCATTTT.

V usage is TRBV12-3 or TRBV12-4 and J usage is TRBJ1-2, with 7 bases fitting TRBD1. This CDR3 is 13 amino acids long. The V and J ends lost 6 bases and 4 bases, in that order; junction bases with no gene match: 5. CDR3: CASRAQGSYGYTF. CDR3 nucleotides: TGTGCCAGCAGGGCACAGGGGAGCTATGGCTACACCTTC.

This sequence joins TRBV28 and TRBJ2-1; 7 bases map to TRBD2. Germline V CDR1 and CDR2: MDHEN, SYDVKM. V dropped 7 bases and J dropped 2; count of bases not matched to a gene: 8. The CDR3 is made up of 15 amino acids. DNA for the CDR3: TGTGCCAGCACCACAGCGGGATTGGCCTACAATGAGCAGTTCTTC. This encodes CASTTAGLAYNEQFF.

The chain links TRBV12-3 or TRBV12-4 to TRBJ2-7; D uncertain. The CDR3 totals 13 residues. Between the trimmed V and J ends, which lost 3 bases and 7 bases, there was a span of 13 bases. CDR3 in amino acids: CASSFGSYTEQYV. Written as DNA, the CDR3 is TGTGCCAGCAGTTTCGGAAGTTACACGGAGCAGTACGTC.

This chain links TRBV12-5 with TRBJ2-5; TRBD2 aligns across 12 bases. Germline V lookup: CDR1 LGHNT, CDR2 FRNRAP. V was clipped by 0 bases and J by 4 bases; unmatched bases: 0. This CDR3 contains 15 residues. CDR3 DNA: TGTGCTAGTGGTTTGGTACTAGCGGGGGGAGAGACCCAGTACTTC. Translating it yields CASGLVLAGGETQYF.

This rearrangement joins TRBV12-3 or TRBV12-4 to TRBJ1-3; D remains ambiguous. The ends were cut back, 7 bases at V and 0 bases at J, with 13 bases in the middle. The CDR3 spans 15 residues. CDR3 DNA: TGTGCCAGCACCTTTACAAGCAGCTCTGGAAACACCATATATTTT. This codes for CASTFTSSSGNTIYF.

The chain combines TRBV28 with TRBJ2-5; TRBD2 agrees at 7 bases. V lost 4 bases and J lost 5; bases outside the gene matches: 7. This CDR3 has 14 amino acids. The germline V gene has CDR1 MDHEN and CDR2 SYDVKM. For the CDR3, the DNA is TGTGCCAGCAGTTCTGGGACTACCAAGGAGACCCAGTACTTC. This codes for CASSSGTTKETQYF.

This clonotype occurred many times. This chain uses TRBV2 with TRBJ1-3, with 8 bases matching TRBD1. The germline V gene has CDR1 SNHLY and CDR2 FYNNEI. CDR3 length: 17 residues. V gave up 7 bases and J gave up 2 bases; unmatched junction bases: 13. DNA for the CDR3: TGTGCCAGCACCTTGGAGGGCAGGGGGCTGGCTGGAAACACCATATATTTT. Translated, it gives CASTLEGRGLAGNTIYF.

V is TRBV20-1 and J is TRBJ1-5; D is undetermined. V lost 4 bases to trimming and J lost 0 bases, with 7 bases between them. Germline lookup yields CDR1 DFQATT and CDR2 SNEGSKA (reference sequence). CDR3 length: 13 amino acids. CDR3 nucleotides: TGCAGTGCTATGGGGAATAGCAATCAGCCCCAGCATTTT. This sequence encodes CSAMGNSNQPQHF.

This clonotype was seen a handful of times. The V and J genes are TRBV24-1 and TRBJ1-6, with 7 positions matching TRBD1. Per germline, CDR1 KGHDR and CDR2 SFDVKD. CDR3 length: 14 amino acids. J was trimmed by 9 bases and V by 4 bases; bases with no gene match: 5. CDR3 residues: CATSDRQGGSPLHF. The CDR3 DNA follows: TGTGCCACCAGTGACCGACAGGGAGGTTCACCCCTCCACTTT.

The V call is TRBV12-3 or TRBV12-4, the J call TRBJ1-3; D not certain. The V end lost 10 bases, the J end lost 2 bases, and 21 bases lay between the germline ends. This CDR3 comprises 16 residues. CDR3 protein: CATQTGQGAAGNTIYF. The CDR3, as DNA: TGTGCCACTCAGACCGGCCAAGGAGCCGCTGGAAACACCATATATTTT.

This clonotype was detected only a few times. The chain uses TRBV23-1 and TRBJ2-7, with 11 bases aligning to TRBD2. TRBV23-1 is known as an ORF, though its function is uncertain. The CDR3 has 15 residues. V trimming: 9 bases; J trimming: 0 bases; junction bases outside the gene matches: 7. The CDR3, as DNA: TGCGCCAGGGTGGCGACTAGCGGGACCTCCTACGAGCAGTACGTC. Its translation: CARVATSGTSYEQYV.

This clonotype was observed a few times. The V call is TRBV15, the J call TRBJ1-6; tentative D call: TRBD1 (6 bases). V was cut by 3 bases and J by 7 bases, with 19 bases left in between. Germline CDR1 LNHNV, CDR2 YYDKDF (reference sequence). The CDR3 totals 17 residues. CDR3 in amino acids: CATSSIAQGTGNSPLHF. As DNA, the CDR3 is TGTGCCACCAGCAGCATAGCACAGGGAACGGGGAATTCACCCCTCCACTTT.

V gene TRBV5-5 combines with J gene TRBJ2-7; 10 nucleotides agree with TRBD1. Losses at the gene ends were 5 bases for V and 6 bases for J; bases not matched to a gene: 2. The CDR3 runs 12 residues. Germline loops: CDR1 SGHKS, CDR2 YYEKEE (reference sequence). CDR3 amino acids: CASSWDRGEQYF. CDR3 DNA sequence: TGTGCCAGCAGTTGGGACAGGGGCGAGCAGTACTTC.

The chain combines TRBV7-2 with TRBJ1-6, with D maybe TRBD1 (5 bases). Deletions cut 10 bases from V and 7 bases from J, with 20 bases between. This CDR3 region has 15 residues. CDR1 SGHTA and CDR2 FQGNSA come from the germline V gene. The CDR3 is CATEPGGGRNSPLHF. The CDR3 DNA reads TGTGCCACCGAACCGGGGGGGGGAAGAAATTCACCCCTCCACTTT.

This clonotype turned up a few times. Here the CDR3 reads CASSLEGVGPQHF. CDR3 sequence (DNA): TGTGCCAGCAGTTTGGAGGGGGTCGGGCCCCAGCATTTT. V and J are TRBV12-3 or TRBV12-4 and TRBJ1-5; D perhaps matches TRBD1 (6 bases). Between the trimmed V and J ends, which lost 3 bases and 9 bases, there was a span of 12 bases. The CDR3 loop spans 13 amino acids.

This clonotype was detected only a few times. The J gene is TRBJ2-1, the V gene TRBV7-2; no definite D call. V shed 3 bases and J shed 5 bases, with 5 bases lying between them. Germline loops: CDR1 SGHTA, CDR2 FQGNSA. The CDR3 has 12 amino acids. The CDR3 nucleotides are TGTGCCAGCAGCTTTGTGAACAATGAGCAGTTCTTC. Protein sequence: CASSFVNNEQFF. The full variable domain, rest sourced from reference TRBV7-2 and TRBJ2-1, is GAGVSQSPSNKVTEKGKDVELRCDPISGHTALYWYRQSLGQGLEFLIYFQGNSAPDKSGLPSDRFSAERTGGSVSTLTIQRTQQEDSAVYLCASSFVNNEQFFGPGTRLTVL.

This clonotype was detected ten times or more. The chain is built from TRBV7-9 and TRBJ2-1; 13 bases match TRBD2. The CDR3 is 15 amino acids. V trimming: 2 bases; J trimming: 9 bases; junction bases outside the gene matches: 4. The germline gives CDR1 SEHNR, CDR2 FQNEAQ (reference sequence). The CDR3 DNA sequence: TGTGCCAGCAGCTTAACTAGCGGGAGGGCCAGTGAGCAGTTCTTC. Its translation is CASSLTSGRASEQFF.

This clonotype showed up just a few times. The V and J genes are TRBV11-2 and TRBJ2-7, with unresolved D. CDR1 and CDR2 (germline): SGHAT, FQNNGV. V lost 4 bases and J lost 7, with 14 bases in between. The CDR3 length is 13 residues. For the CDR3, the DNA is TGTGCCAGCAGCTCAAATTCGGACGGGGAGCAGTACTTC. Its translation: CASSSNSDGEQYF.

This clonotype has ten or more counts. V and J are TRBV7-2 and TRBJ2-7, with 9 bases lining up with TRBD2. Germline CDR1 SGHTA, CDR2 FQGNSA. V shed 0 bases, J shed 2 bases, and the junction held 2 bases outside the gene matches. The CDR3 spans 15 residues. The CDR3 is CASSLASGSPYEQYV. The CDR3 nucleotides are TGTGCCAGCAGCTTAGCTAGCGGGAGCCCCTACGAGCAGTACGTC.

This clonotype was found a few times. V usage is TRBV2 and J usage is TRBJ2-3; no firm D call. CDR1 and CDR2 from the germline V gene are SNHLY and FYNNEI. V lost 4 bases and J lost 0, with 8 bases in between. The CDR3 has 14 residues. Here the CDR3 DNA reads TGTGCCAGCAGTGTTCTACTAAGCACAGATACGCAGTATTTT. Translation gives CASSVLLSTDTQYF.

This clonotype was observed at least ten times. The chain couples TRBV11-3 to TRBJ2-4, with 15 positions matching TRBD2. The junction had 15 bases not matched to a gene; V was cut back by 3 bases and J by 9 bases. The CDR3 length is 19 residues. The germline gives CDR1 SGHNT, CDR2 YENEEA. The CDR3 sequence is CASSFGLAGGPISGSIQYF. Here the CDR3 DNA reads TGTGCCAGCAGCTTCGGACTAGCGGGAGGGCCGATCAGTGGGAGCATTCAGTACTTC.

V is TRBV20-1 and J is TRBJ2-1; D possibly matches TRBD1 or TRBD2 (5 bases each). Trimming took 0 bases from V and 5 from J, leaving 17 bases between them. The germline V gene encodes CDR1 DFQATT and CDR2 SNEGSKA (reference sequence). CDR3 length: 16 residues. For the CDR3, the DNA is TGCAGTGCTAGAGAGGGGCATCGACTACCCGACAATGAGCAGTTCTTC. Its protein is CSAREGHRLPDNEQFF.

This clonotype was counted only a few times. The chain uses TRBV6-5 and TRBJ2-7; tentatively, D is TRBD1 (5 bases). V was shortened by 2 bases and J by 6 bases, with 14 bases between the two germline ends. Germline CDR1 reads MNHEY; CDR2 reads SVGAGI. The CDR3 totals 14 residues. CDR3 loop: CASSYGRRAIEQYF. The CDR3 DNA follows: TGTGCCAGCAGTTACGGTCGCAGGGCGATCGAGCAGTACTTC.